A single sample is the source of the 9 T cell receptor beta chains below, sequenced in a study of radiotherapy plus CTLA-4 blockade in lung cancer. Generated by immunoSEQ multiplex PCR, the TCRdb table keeps only in-frame clones and is missing some. The repertoire includes roughly 50,000 clones, approximately 76% of them detected once, and roughly 10% sits in the top ten. The starting material was peripheral blood, obtained from a patient treated with radiotherapy plus ipilimumab. The receptors shown here come from a human donor with non-small cell lung cancer who had stable disease on radiotherapy plus ipilimumab.

The chain recombines TRBV6-1 with TRBJ2-5; D not certain. The germline gives CDR1 MNHNS, CDR2 SASEGT. CDR3 length: 15 residues. V was trimmed by 8 bases and J by 5 bases, leaving 21 bases between them. The CDR3 sequence is CASDEAQFVGETQYF. CDR3 coding DNA: TGTGCCAGCGATGAGGCCCAGTTTGTAGGGGAGACCCAGTACTTC.

The chain links TRBV7-2 to TRBJ2-2; 10 nucleotides line up with TRBD2. The CDR3 is 18 residues long. Per the germline V gene, CDR1 is SGHTA and CDR2 is FQGNSA. With 4 bases clipped from V and 2 bases from J, the junction kept 10 bases outside the gene matches. The CDR3 reads CASSSQSGGASNTGELFF. CDR3 nucleotide sequence: TGTGCCAGCAGCTCCCAAAGCGGGGGGGCTTCAAACACCGGGGAGCTGTTTTTT.

The J gene is TRBJ2-2, the V gene TRBV19; 10 bases are shared with TRBD1. The germline V gene encodes CDR1 LNHDA and CDR2 SQIVND (reference sequence). The V gene end was trimmed by 8 bases and the J gene end by 6 bases; junction bases not matched to a gene: 0. The CDR3 runs to 12 residues. The CDR3 sequence is CASGQGAGELFF. The CDR3 nucleotides read TGTGCCAGTGGACAGGGGGCCGGGGAGCTGTTTTTT. Complete variable domain (other parts from reference TRBV19 and TRBJ2-2): DGGITQSPKYLFRKEGQNVTLSCEQNLNHDAMYWYRQDPGQGLRLIYYSQIVNDFQKGDIAEGYSVSREKKESFPLTVTSAQKNPTAFYLCASGQGAGELFFGEGSRLTVL.

The V and J genes are TRBV5-4 and TRBJ1-3, with TRBD1 matching 7 bases. Germline CDR1 SGHNT, CDR2 YYREEE (reference sequence). The V segment lost 0 bases and the J segment 2 bases; nucleotides outside the gene matches: 2. This CDR3 has 15 amino acids. DNA for the CDR3: TGTGCCAGCAGCTTGGACAGGGGCACTGGAAACACCATATATTTT. Protein product: CASSLDRGTGNTIYF.

V usage is TRBV19 and J usage is TRBJ1-5, with D maybe TRBD1 (6 bases). V lost 7 bases, J lost 4 bases, and 26 bases lay in between. Germline V CDR1 and CDR2: LNHDA, SQIVND (reference sequence). This CDR3 has 18 amino acids. CDR3 coding DNA: TGTGCCAGTACAGACCTCGCTCTGGGCAGAGGGGGTAATCAGCCCCAGCATTTT. It is translated as CASTDLALGRGGNQPQHF. The full variable domain, its missing parts supplied by reference TRBV19 and TRBJ1-5, is DGGITQSPKYLFRKEGQNVTLSCEQNLNHDAMYWYRQDPGQGLRLIYYSQIVNDFQKGDIAEGYSVSREKKESFPLTVTSAQKNPTAFYLCASTDLALGRGGNQPQHFGDGTRLSIL.

The rearrangement uses TRBV4-1 and TRBJ1-4, with TRBD1 as a possible D gene (5 bases). The CDR3 is 16 residues long. Trimming took off 4 bases at V and 4 bases at J, with 16 bases between the two ends. Germline V gives CDR1 MGHRA, CDR2 YSYEKL. In DNA form, the CDR3 reads TGCGCCAGCAGCCTAAGCCCGACAGTCTATAATGAAAAACTGTTTTTT. The encoded protein is CASSLSPTVYNEKLFF.

This chain joins TRBV7-2 and TRBJ2-7; possible D gene TRBD1, 5 bases. The CDR3 is 17 residues long. The V gene lost 2 bases and the J gene lost 0 bases, with 17 bases spanning the gap. Germline CDR1 and CDR2: SGHTA and FQGNSA. The CDR3 loop reads CASSLRALRADSYEQYF. The CDR3, as DNA: TGTGCCAGCAGCTTAAGGGCTCTCAGGGCCGACTCCTACGAGCAGTACTTC. Full variable domain (remainder filled in from reference TRBV7-2 and TRBJ2-7): GAGVSQSPSNKVTEKGKDVELRCDPISGHTALYWYRQSLGQGLEFLIYFQGNSAPDKSGLPSDRFSAERTGGSVSTLTIQRTQQEDSAVYLCASSLRALRADSYEQYFGPGTRLTVT.

The chain combines TRBV19 with TRBJ2-6, with D maybe TRBD2 (6 bases). The germline gives CDR1 LNHDA, CDR2 SQIVND (reference sequence). CDR3 length equals 16 residues. V gave up 7 bases and J gave up 0 bases, with 13 bases separating them. The CDR3 DNA sequence: TGTGCCAGTACCATCTACGGGGGCTCTGGGGCCAACGTCCTGACTTTC. It codes for CASTIYGGSGANVLTF.

The V gene is TRBV6-5, the J gene TRBJ1-4, with D tentatively TRBD1 (6 bases). From germline, CDR1 is MNHEY and CDR2 SVGAGI. Trimming stripped 7 bases from V and 3 bases from J, with 12 bases between. The CDR3 totals 14 residues. The CDR3 DNA reads TGTGCCAGCAACACAGGGTTCCCTAATGAAAAACTGTTTTTT. This codes for CASNTGFPNEKLFF.